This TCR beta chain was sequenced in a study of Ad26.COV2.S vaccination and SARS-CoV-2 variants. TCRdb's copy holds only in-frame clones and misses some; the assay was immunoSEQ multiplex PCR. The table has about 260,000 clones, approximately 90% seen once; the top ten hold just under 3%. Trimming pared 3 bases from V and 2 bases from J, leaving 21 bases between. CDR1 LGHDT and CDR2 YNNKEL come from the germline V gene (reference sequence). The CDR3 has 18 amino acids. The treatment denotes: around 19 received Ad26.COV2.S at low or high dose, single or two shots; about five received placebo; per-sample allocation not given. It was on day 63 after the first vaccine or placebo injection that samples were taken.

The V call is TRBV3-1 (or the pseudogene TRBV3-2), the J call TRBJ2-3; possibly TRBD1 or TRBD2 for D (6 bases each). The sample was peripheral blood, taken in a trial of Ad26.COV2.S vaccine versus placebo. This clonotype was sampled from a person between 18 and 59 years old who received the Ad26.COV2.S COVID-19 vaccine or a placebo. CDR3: CASSHRVCRGHSTDTQYF. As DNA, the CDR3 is TGTGCCAGCAGCCATCGCGTTTGCCGGGGGCACTCCACAGATACGCAGTATTTT.